The source of this T cell receptor beta chain is a study of shared clonotypes between healthy human individuals (TCRdb year 2020). About the study as a whole: The cohort included a few men and a couple of women between 18 and 49 years of age. The study deeply sequenced blood TCR repertoires of five healthy adults to estimate repertoire size and the extent of clonotype sharing between individuals. Each donor's leukapheresis produced roughly between roughly 0.9 and 8.9 billion PBMCs. Libraries were prepared and TCR repertoires were sequenced by different laboratories using diverse techniques, in order to increase sequencing depth and limit assay-specific biases. For each donor, three plates each were used for CD4 naive and CD4 memory, two plates were used for CD8 naive, and one plate was used for CD8 memory. Summary of the overall study and its limitations: Even with the large sequencing depth, rarefaction of the sorted-subset datasets indicated that sequencing was incomplete. Based on pairwise subsampling, the degree of clonotype sharing among donors was expected to be affected by sequencing depth. Clonotypes shared by all four sorted-subset donors showed higher generation probabilities than non-shared clonotypes. Sampling was restricted to blood, and TCR repertoires in tissue are likely to differ from TCR repertoires in blood. Because the study included a small number of donors, the genetic and exposure-history diversity represented was limited. When a handful of donors were compared, the shared fraction of clonotypes was about 5.4% for naive CD4, 3.5% for naive CD8, roughly 2.3% for memory CD4, and around 0.37% for memory CD8. Estimated clonotype richness was generally larger for naive than for memory subsets.

TCR CDR3 regions were amplified from genomic DNA by multiplex PCR using the deep immunoSEQ assay. Extracted genomic DNA from each cell subset was spread evenly across all wells of several immunoSEQ 96-well plates, with each plate serving as a replicate. For sorted subsets, about 200 ng genomic DNA, equal to 25,000 to 35,000 T cell genomes, was loaded into each replicate PCR. Purified libraries were quantified with a Qubit 3.0 fluorometer, sized on a Bioanalyzer 2100, and re-quantified with the KAPA Library Quantification kit. Each immunoSEQ 96-well plate was sequenced on its own single-read 150-cycle Illumina NextSeq 550 flow cell. Per the original workflow: The immunoSEQ output contained only junctional sequences without quality scores, so filtering could not match that applied to full-length reads. To assign V/J genes and CDR3, sequences were annotated against IMGT germline references using PyIR, a Python wrapper for IgBLAST v1.9. Reads were removed for weak V/J assignments (E-value above 1e-6), missing CDR3, stop codons, out-of-frame junctions, or ambiguous translated residues. V3J clonotypes were defined as sequences sharing the same inferred V gene, J gene, and CDR3 amino acid sequence. Percentage overlap between repertoires was calculated by dividing the number of shared unique clonotypes by the size of the smaller repertoire. Repertoire richness was assessed with RTK rarefaction, the Chao1 estimator, and Recon v2.1 estimates of unobserved clonotypes. OLGA was used to compute generation probabilities for all TCRbeta clonotypes that the gDNA method yielded from a few donors. TCRdb mirrors the immuneACCESS table, restricted to in-frame sequences. Some clones are absent from its copies; in checked studies, under half trace to an unresolved V gene, and the reason for the others is unknown. Clone size and V and J calls were adopted from that table, with D and trimming inferred from the DNA. Present in this sample are some 2.4 million clones, roughly 93% of which were seen just once. Of the sample, 0.36% falls within the top ten clones.

Concerning this clone: The target of this receptor is not known. There are no base qualities to consult, and no much larger clone falls within one base.

The donors were healthy, HIV-negative adults who had no recently reported acute infections or vaccinations. All donors were Caucasian adults living in Nashville, Tennessee, USA. Magnetic negative selection was used to enrich CD4+ T cells, after which naive cells were positively selected on CD45RA and the negative fraction became the memory subset. Blood was collected by leukapheresis, and PBMCs were isolated by Ficoll-Histopaque density gradient centrifugation and then cryopreserved in liquid nitrogen vapor phase. Analytical flow cytometry was used to check the purity and quantity of every magnetically sorted T cell population. From each sorted fraction, genomic DNA was isolated and quantified by UV absorbance on a Nanodrop 2000c. Between the V and J ends, shortened by 8 bases and 3 bases respectively, the junction contains 16 bases. Counted from cysteine to phenylalanine, this CDR3 has 15 amino acids. Only CDR3 DNA is held: 45 bases, read in frame from base 1. CDR1 and CDR2 were assigned from the germline V gene (reference sequence) as SEHNR and FQNEAQ.

Sequences were obtained from naive CD4+ T cells from PBMCs. The cell subset or site label for this specimen denotes: CD45RA+ positively selected. The chain is made from TRBV7-9 and TRBJ1-4; a tentative D call is TRBD1 (5 bases match). This TCR derives from a man aged 18 to 30 in good health. Some clones in this sample may be carry-over from other donors' samples. The bases are TGTGCCAGCGCCCCCTCGGGGGGGGCTAATGAAAAACTGTTTTTT. This translates into CASAPSGGANEKLFF.